The present T cell receptor (beta chain) was sequenced within a study of cytotoxic CD8 clonotypes in ibrutinib-treated CLL. Study details: The study included 11 relapsed/refractory and 15 treatment-naive patients; roughly 17 had IGHV unmutated disease. Responses comprised 24 partial and 2 complete; at median around 72 months, around 15 remained remitted and about twelve progressed.

Profiled with immunoSEQ multiplex PCR; TCRdb holds only in-frame clones, not every one. The profile shows 150,000 to 200,000 clones, 70% to 90% of them singletons. Germline CDR1 and CDR2: PRHDT and FYEKMQ (reference sequence). After removal of 9 bases from V and 1 base from J, the junction contained 3 bases not matched to a gene. The CDR3 runs 13 residues. The specimen comprised PBMCs, sampled at disease progression, from a patient treated with ibrutinib. The sequence was obtained from a human donor with chronic lymphocytic leukemia. J is TRBJ2-5 and V is TRBV13; 9 positions match TRBD1. The CDR3 loop reads CASRQGVQETQYF. The CDR3 DNA reads TGTGCCAGTCGACAGGGGGTCCAAGAGACCCAGTACTTC. Complete variable domain (other parts from reference TRBV13 and TRBJ2-5): AAGVIQSPRHLIKEKRETATLKCYPIPRHDTVYWYQQGPGQDPQFLISFYEKMQSDKGSIPDRFSAQQFSDYHSELNMSSLELGDSALYFCASRQGVQETQYFGPGTRLLVL.